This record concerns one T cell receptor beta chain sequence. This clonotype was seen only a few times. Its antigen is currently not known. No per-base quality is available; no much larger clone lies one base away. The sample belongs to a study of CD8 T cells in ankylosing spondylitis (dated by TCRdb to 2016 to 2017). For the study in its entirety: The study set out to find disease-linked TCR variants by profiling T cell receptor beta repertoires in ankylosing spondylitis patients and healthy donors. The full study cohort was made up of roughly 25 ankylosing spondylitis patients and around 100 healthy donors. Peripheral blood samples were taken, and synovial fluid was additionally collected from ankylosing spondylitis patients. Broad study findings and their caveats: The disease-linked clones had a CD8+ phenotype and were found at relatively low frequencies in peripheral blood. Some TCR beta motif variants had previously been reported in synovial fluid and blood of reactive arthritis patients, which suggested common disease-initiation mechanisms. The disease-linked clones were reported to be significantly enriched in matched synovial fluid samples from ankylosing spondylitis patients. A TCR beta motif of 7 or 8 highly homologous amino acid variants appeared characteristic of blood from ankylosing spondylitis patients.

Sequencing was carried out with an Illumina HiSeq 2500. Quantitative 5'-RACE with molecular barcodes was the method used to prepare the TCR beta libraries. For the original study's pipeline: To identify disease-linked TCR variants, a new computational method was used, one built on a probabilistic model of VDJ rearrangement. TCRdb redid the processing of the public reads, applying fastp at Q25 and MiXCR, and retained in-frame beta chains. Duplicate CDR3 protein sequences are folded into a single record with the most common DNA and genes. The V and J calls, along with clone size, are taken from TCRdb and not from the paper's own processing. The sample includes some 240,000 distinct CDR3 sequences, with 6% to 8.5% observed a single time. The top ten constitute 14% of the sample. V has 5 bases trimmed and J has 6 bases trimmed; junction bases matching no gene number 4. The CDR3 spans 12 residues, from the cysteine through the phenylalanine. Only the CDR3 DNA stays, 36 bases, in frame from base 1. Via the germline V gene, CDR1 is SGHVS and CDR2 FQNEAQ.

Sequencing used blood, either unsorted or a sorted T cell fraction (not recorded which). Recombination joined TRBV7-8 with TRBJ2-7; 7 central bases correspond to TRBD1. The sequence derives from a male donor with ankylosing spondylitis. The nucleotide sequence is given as TGTGCCAGCAGCCTCGGGACAGCCGAGCAGTACTTC. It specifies CASSLGTAEQYF. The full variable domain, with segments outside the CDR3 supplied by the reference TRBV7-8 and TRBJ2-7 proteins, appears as GAGVSQSPRYKVAKRGQDVALRCDPISGHVSLFWYQQALGQGPEFLTYFQNEAQLDKSGLPSDRFFAERPEGSVSTLKIQRTQQEDSAVYLCASSLGTAEQYFGPGTRLTVT.